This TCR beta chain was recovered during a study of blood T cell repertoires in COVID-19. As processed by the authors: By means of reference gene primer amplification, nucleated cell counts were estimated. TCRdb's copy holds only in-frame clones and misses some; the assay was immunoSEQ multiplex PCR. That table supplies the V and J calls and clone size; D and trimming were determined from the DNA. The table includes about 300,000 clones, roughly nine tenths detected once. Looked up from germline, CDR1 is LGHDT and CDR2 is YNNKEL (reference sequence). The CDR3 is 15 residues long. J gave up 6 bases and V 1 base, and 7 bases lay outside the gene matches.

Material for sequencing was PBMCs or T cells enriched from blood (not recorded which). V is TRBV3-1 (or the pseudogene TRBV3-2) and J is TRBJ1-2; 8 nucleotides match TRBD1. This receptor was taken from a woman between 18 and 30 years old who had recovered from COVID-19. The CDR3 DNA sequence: TGTGCCAGCAGCCAAGGCGGACAGGGATCCCATGGCTACACCTTC. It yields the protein CASSQGGQGSHGYTF.